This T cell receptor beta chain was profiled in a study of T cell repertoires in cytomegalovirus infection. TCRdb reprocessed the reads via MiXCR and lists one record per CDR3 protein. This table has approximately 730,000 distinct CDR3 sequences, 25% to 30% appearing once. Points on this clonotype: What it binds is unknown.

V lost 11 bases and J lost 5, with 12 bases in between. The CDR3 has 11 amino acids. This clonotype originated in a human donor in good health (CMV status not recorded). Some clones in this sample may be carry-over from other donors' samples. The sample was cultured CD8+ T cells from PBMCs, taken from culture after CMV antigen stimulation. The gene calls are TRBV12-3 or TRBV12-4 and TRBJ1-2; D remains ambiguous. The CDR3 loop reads CACVSGYGYTF. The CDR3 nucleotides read TGTGCCTGCGTGAGTGGGTATGGCTACACCTTC.